Listed here is a single T cell receptor (beta chain). These data belong to a study of blood T cells in healthy people across ages. Sample-barcoded 5' priming and a J-beta primer mix drove a second PCR of about 7 to 12 cycles. Each CDR3 protein gets one entry after TCRdb re-called the 5' RACE reads with MiXCR. The sample records 600,000 to 1,000,000 distinct CDR3 sequences, roughly 25% being singletons. Each sample provided at least 6 micrograms of extracted total RNA. These data also formed part of another study, on T cells of mothers and their children.

This sequence originates from a boy aged 5-17 years in good health. Material: blood.

The CDR3 bases are TGCGCCAGCACCCACGGGGTGGAGATAAAAGAGACCCAGTACTTC. It codes for CASTHGVEIKETQYF. This chain uses TRBV5-1 with TRBJ2-1; TRBD2 might be the D (5 bases). The assigned J gene may be wrong: the sequence end matches TRBJ2-5 better. This CDR3 spans 15 amino acids. The V gene's germline CDR1 is SGHRS and CDR2 YFSETQ.